This TCR beta chain stems from a study of cytomegalovirus exposure and HLA in healthy donors. V gave up 6 bases and J gave up 3 bases, with 15 bases separating them. CDR1 and CDR2 (germline): MDHEN, SYDVKM. This CDR3 is built from 14 residues. 60 Vbeta and 13 Jbeta primers were used in PCR. Assay used: immunoSEQ multiplex PCR; TCRdb lists only in-frame clones, some missing. Of over 150,000 clones listed, around 75% are singletons. The source of this sequence is a male donor in good health and CMV-seronegative. V usage is TRBV28 and J usage is TRBJ2-7; a weak D match, TRBD1 (5 bases). Material for sequencing was PBMCs. CDR3 nucleotide sequence: TGTGCCAGCAGATCTACCCTAGGGGTCTACGAGCAGTACTTC. Translation: CASRSTLGVYEQYF.